The 17 T cell receptor beta chains reported below all come from one sample, sequenced in a study of blood T cell repertoires in COVID-19. Profiling relied on immunoSEQ multiplex PCR, and the TCRdb table lists in-frame clones only, not all of them. The table has around 200,000 clones, under 90% seen once; the top ten hold 15% to 20%. The sequenced sample was peripheral blood. These receptors originate from an elderly woman with active or convalescent COVID-19.

Worth noting for this clone: The sample holds other DNA sequences that translate to the same CDR3. This chain joins TRBV11-3 and TRBJ2-7, with 8 bases fitting TRBD1. Looked up from germline, CDR1 is SGHNT and CDR2 is YENEEA. This CDR3 comprises 15 residues. Trimming cost V 1 base and J 1 base; bases outside gene matches: 3. CDR3 bases: TGTGCCAGCAGCTTAGGGCAGGGGGCTTCCTACGAGCAGTACTTC. Amino acid sequence: CASSLGQGASYEQYF.

The chain carries TRBV28 and TRBJ2-6; TRBD1 aligns across 9 bases. The V gene's germline CDR1 is MDHEN and CDR2 SYDVKM. The CDR3 is made up of 17 amino acids. Trimming took 8 bases from V and 1 from J; bases not matched to a gene: 9. The CDR3 loop reads CASLGGDRVSGANVLTF. CDR3 nucleotide sequence: TGTGCCAGCCTGGGGGGGGACAGGGTGTCTGGGGCCAACGTCCTGACTTTC.

This clone was seen a few times. The chain combines TRBV7-3 with TRBJ2-6; the match to TRBD1 covers 12 bases. Germline-derived CDR1 and CDR2 are SGHTA and FQGTGA. V shed 2 bases, J shed 4 bases, and the junction held 6 bases outside the gene matches. This CDR3 region has 18 residues. The CDR3 sequence: CASSLVGTGGGGANVLTF. The CDR3 coding sequence is TGTGCCAGCAGCTTAGTAGGGACAGGGGGCGGCGGGGCCAACGTCCTGACTTTC.

The rearrangement links TRBV29-1 to TRBJ2-4, with a possible D match to TRBD2 (5 bases). The germline CDR1 and CDR2 sequences are SQVTM and ANQGSEA. V was clipped by 4 bases and J by 8 bases, with 9 bases between them. The CDR3 length is 11 residues. The CDR3, as DNA: TGCAGCGTTGTTCGGGGTTACATTCAGTACTTC. Protein: CSVVRGYIQYF.

This rearrangement joins TRBV5-1 to TRBJ1-1; D perhaps matches TRBD1 (6 bases). The V and J ends lost 5 bases and 4 bases respectively, with 15 bases between them. The CDR3 consists of 14 residues. CDR1 is SGHRS and CDR2 is YFSETQ in the germline V gene. The CDR3 region has the DNA TGCGCCAGCAGTAGGGACACCTCGGGCACTGAAGCTTTCTTT. It is translated as CASSRDTSGTEAFF.

This chain uses TRBV5-5 with TRBJ1-2; 7 bases align to TRBD1. The CDR3 runs 13 residues. Germline V gives CDR1 SGHKS, CDR2 YYEKEE (reference sequence). Trimming took 5 bases from V and 4 from J; bases not matched to a gene: 5. CDR3: CASRTGQSYGYTF. DNA for the CDR3: TGTGCCAGCAGGACAGGGCAAAGCTATGGCTACACCTTC.

The V call is TRBV4-3, the J call TRBJ1-2; D perhaps matches TRBD1 (6 bases). V was trimmed by 0 bases and J by 3 bases, leaving 11 bases between them. The germline V gene has CDR1 LGHNA and CDR2 YSLEER. The CDR3 covers 15 residues. CDR3 in DNA: TGCGCCAGCAGCCAAGAGCCCCAGGGGCACTATGGCTACACCTTC. It translates to CASSQEPQGHYGYTF.

The chain employs TRBV7-3 and TRBJ2-2; D is undetermined. Trimming stripped 3 bases from V and 9 bases from J, with 8 bases between. CDR1 and CDR2 (germline): SGHTA, FQGTGA. This CDR3 has 12 residues. The CDR3 coding sequence is TGTGCCAGCAGCTTTCCAGGCCGGGAGCTGTTTTTT. This gives the protein CASSFPGRELFF.

This chain links TRBV2 with TRBJ2-3; TRBD2 matches at 14 bases. CDR1 and CDR2 from the germline V gene are SNHLY and FYNNEI. The CDR3 is 15 amino acids. Trimming cost V 5 bases and J 9 bases; bases outside gene matches: 7. The CDR3 sequence: CASSSTSGGAITQYF. Written as DNA, the CDR3 is TGTGCCAGCAGTTCGACTAGCGGGGGGGCCATAACGCAGTATTTT.

The chain combines TRBV4-3 with TRBJ2-7, with no clear D. The CDR3 sequence is 15 residues long. Germline V gene data show CDR1 as LGHNA and CDR2 as YSLEER. With 6 bases removed from V and 0 bases from J, the gap between germline ends came to 15 bases. This CDR3 reads CASSPSPHSSYEQYF. CDR3 in DNA: TGCGCCAGCAGTCCGTCTCCGCATAGCTCCTACGAGCAGTACTTC.

The chain has TRBV11-3 and TRBJ1-6, with 7 bases matching TRBD1. J lost 4 bases, V lost 2 bases, and 8 bases had no gene match. The CDR3 is 17 residues long. CDR1 is SGHNT and CDR2 is YENEEA in the germline V gene. The CDR3 region has the DNA TGTGCCAGCAGCTTACCGACAAAGGGGGCATATAATTCACCCCTCCACTTT. It specifies CASSLPTKGAYNSPLHF.

The chain combines TRBV9 with TRBJ1-1; D may be TRBD1 (5 bases). Germline CDR1 and CDR2: SGDLS and YYNGEE. This CDR3 is 17 amino acids long. The V end was cut by 3 bases, the J end by 0 bases, with 18 bases between. CDR3 DNA: TGTGCCAGCAGCGCGTGGATCGGGGGGTATTTGAACACTGAAGCTTTCTTT. This codes for CASSAWIGGYLNTEAFF.

The chain employs TRBV7-2 and TRBJ1-6; the D gene is possibly TRBD1 (6 bases). The CDR3 contains 15 residues. Germline V lookup: CDR1 SGHTA, CDR2 FQGNSA. V shed 5 bases and J shed 7 bases, with 15 bases lying between them. CDR3 DNA sequence: TGTGCCAGCAGCCCATACAGGGTAGTAAATTCACCCCTCCACTTT. Its translation: CASSPYRVVNSPLHF.

The chain is built from TRBV5-6 and TRBJ1-2, with a tentative D call TRBD1 (6 bases). CDR3 length: 12 residues. V was clipped by 0 bases and J by 8 bases, with 8 bases between them. Germline lookup yields CDR1 SGHDT and CDR2 YYEEEE. CDR3 sequence reads: CASSLDRDGYTF. The CDR3 nucleotides read TGTGCCAGCAGCTTGGACAGGGACGGCTACACCTTC.

The chain has TRBV5-6 and TRBJ2-5; a possible D gene is TRBD1 (5 bases). There are 13 residues in the CDR3. Germline V lookup: CDR1 SGHDT, CDR2 YYEEEE. The ends were cut back, 1 base at V and 2 bases at J, with 6 bases in the middle. CDR3 sequence: CASSLRQQETQYF. As DNA, the CDR3 is TGTGCCAGCAGCTTGCGACAGCAAGAGACCCAGTACTTC.

V usage is TRBV6-5 and J usage is TRBJ1-4, with 8 bases lining up with TRBD1. J lost 5 bases, V lost 5 bases, and 4 bases had no gene match. The length of the CDR3 is 14 residues. Germline CDR1 MNHEY, CDR2 SVGAGI. CDR3 in amino acids: CASSRDRGNEKLFF. The CDR3 DNA is TGTGCCAGCAGTCGTGACAGGGGAAATGAAAAACTGTTTTTT.

The J gene is TRBJ2-3, the V gene TRBV2; 14 bases agree with TRBD2. There are 16 residues in the CDR3. Germline values: CDR1 SNHLY, CDR2 FYNNEI. V gave up 3 bases and J gave up 4 bases; unmatched junction bases: 3. The CDR3 DNA sequence: TGTGCCAGCAGTGACCCGGGACTAGCGGGGGCAGATACGCAGTATTTT. This translates into CASSDPGLAGADTQYF.